The 20 T cell receptor beta chains presented below share a single source sample, sequenced in a study of blood T cells in healthy people across ages. For the second PCR, which ran for about 7 to 11 cycles, a sample-barcoded 5' primer and a J-beta primer mix were used. MiXCR, applied by TCRdb to the 5' RACE reads, yields one record per CDR3 protein. The data show over 1,500,000 distinct CDR3 sequences, just under 50% seen once. The sample consisted of blood. These receptors originate from a woman in her thirties or forties in good health.

The chain uses TRBV7-2 and TRBJ2-3; D remains ambiguous. The CDR3 has 12 residues. Trimming left V 6 bases short and J 6 bases short, with 10 bases between. From germline, CDR1 is SGHTA and CDR2 FQGNSA. The CDR3 coding sequence is TGTGCCAGCAGGGAAGGTGGGGATACGCAGTATTTT. It yields the protein CASREGGDTQYF.

The chain combines TRBV28 with TRBJ2-7, with 8 bases that match TRBD1. Germline V lookup: CDR1 MDHEN, CDR2 SYDVKM. This CDR3 is built from 14 residues. With 2 bases clipped from V and 3 bases from J, the junction kept 3 bases outside the gene matches. The CDR3 loop is CASSLIGTGYEQYF. The CDR3 DNA sequence: TGTGCCAGCAGTTTAATTGGGACAGGCTACGAGCAGTACTTC.

The chain combines TRBV7-2 with TRBJ2-4, with unresolved D. This CDR3 spans 11 amino acids. Germline CDR1 is SGHTA and CDR2 is FQGNSA. V lost 5 bases and J 10 bases, leaving 9 bases between the germline ends. The CDR3 loop is CASSVELIQYF. In DNA form, the CDR3 reads TGTGCCAGCAGCGTGGAGTTGATTCAGTACTTC.

The CDR3 bases are TGTGCCAGCAGTCGGGTCAGGGGGCCGTCAGGGGCCAACGTCCTGACTTTC. Amino acid sequence: CASSRVRGPSGANVLTF. The rearrangement uses TRBV27 and TRBJ2-6, with TRBD1 matching 8 bases. Trimming at V came to 5 bases and at J to 4 bases, leaving 10 bases not matched to a gene. The CDR3 length is 17 residues. Germline CDR1 reads MNHEY; CDR2 reads SMNVEV (reference sequence).

CDR3: CASSPGTQQETQYF. In DNA, the CDR3 is TGTGCCAGCAGCCCCGGAACCCAGCAAGAGACCCAGTACTTC. The V and J genes are TRBV6-5 and TRBJ2-5; no clear D gene. Germline CDR1 is MNHEY and CDR2 is SVGAGI. With 6 bases removed from V and 2 bases from J, the gap between germline ends came to 13 bases. The CDR3 is 14 residues long.

The table lists this clonotype with a few counts. V is TRBV7-2 and J is TRBJ2-1, with 10 nucleotides matching TRBD2. Germline CDR1 and CDR2: SGHTA and FQGNSA. V lost 5 bases and J lost 2; bases outside the gene matches: 6. This CDR3 is 16 amino acids long. In nucleotides, the CDR3 is TGTGCCAGCAGCGCCCATAGCGGGGGGCCCTACAATGAGCAGTTCTTC. Translating gives CASSAHSGGPYNEQFF. The whole variable domain, remainder taken from reference TRBV7-2 and TRBJ2-1, is GAGVSQSPSNKVTEKGKDVELRCDPISGHTALYWYRQSLGQGLEFLIYFQGNSAPDKSGLPSDRFSAERTGGSVSTLTIQRTQQEDSAVYLCASSAHSGGPYNEQFFGPGTRLTVL.

V is TRBV28 and J is TRBJ1-2; no firm D call. This CDR3 is 18 amino acids long. The V gene's germline CDR1 is MDHEN and CDR2 SYDVKM. Trimming took 7 bases from V and 7 from J, leaving 31 bases between them. CDR3 amino acids: CASIRQEFSILRPGGYTF. The CDR3 bases are TGTGCCAGCATACGCCAGGAATTTTCTATCCTTCGTCCAGGTGGCTACACCTTC.

This chain connects TRBV4-3 to TRBJ1-4; D unclear. This CDR3 region has 15 residues. The V gene lost 0 bases and the J gene lost 6 bases, with 11 bases spanning the gap. From germline, CDR1 is LGHNA and CDR2 YSLEER. The DNA of the CDR3 is TGCGCCAGCAGCCAAGATTTAGGCCCGGATGAAAAACTGTTTTTT. Translating gives CASSQDLGPDEKLFF.

This clonotype was observed a handful of times. CDR3 DNA sequence: TGTGCCAGCAGCTTAAGGACTAGCGGGGTAGATACGCAGTATTTT. Its protein product is CASSLRTSGVDTQYF. The gene calls are TRBV7-2 and TRBJ2-3; 12 bases are shared with TRBD2. V was clipped by 2 bases and J by 5 bases; unmatched bases: 2. The CDR3 has 15 amino acids. Per germline, CDR1 SGHTA and CDR2 FQGNSA.

This clonotype has only a few counts. The V call is TRBV6-2 or TRBV6-3, the J call TRBJ2-3, with D perhaps being TRBD1 or TRBD2 (5 bases each). Germline V gene lookup returns CDR1 MNHEY and CDR2 SVGEGT. V was trimmed by 6 bases and J by 10 bases, leaving 20 bases between them. This CDR3 comprises 14 residues. CDR3 residues: CASSIKGTILPQYF. Written as DNA, the CDR3 is TGTGCCAGCAGCATTAAAGGGACCATCCTTCCGCAGTATTTT.

In DNA form, the CDR3 reads TGCAGTGCCTCGGACCCGCGCCCAGATACGCAGTATTTT. Encoded protein: CSASDPRPDTQYF. The V gene is TRBV20-1, the J gene TRBJ2-3; no clear D. The CDR3 has 13 amino acids. Between the trimmed V and J ends, which lost 6 bases and 4 bases, there was a span of 14 bases. Germline V gene lookup returns CDR1 DFQATT and CDR2 SNEGSKA (reference sequence).

The V gene is TRBV6-1, the J gene TRBJ1-4; D is ambiguous. Trimming removed 4 bases at V and 4 bases at J, with 16 bases between. Germline CDR1 MNHNS, CDR2 SASEGT. This CDR3 has 16 amino acids. CDR3 amino acids: CASSVDGRWYNEKLFF. CDR3 sequence (DNA): TGTGCCAGCAGTGTTGACGGACGGTGGTATAATGAAAAACTGTTTTTT.

There are a few counts of this clonotype. This rearrangement joins TRBV20-1 to TRBJ2-3; 7 nucleotides agree with TRBD2. The V and J ends lost 6 bases and 1 base, in that order; junction bases with no gene match: 10. CDR3 length: 15 residues. Germline-derived CDR1 and CDR2 are DFQATT and SNEGSKA (reference sequence). The CDR3 loop reads CSALPLAEGTDTQYF. CDR3 bases: TGCAGTGCCCTCCCTCTAGCGGAGGGCACAGATACGCAGTATTTT.

This chain uses TRBV21-1 with TRBJ2-3. TRBV21-1 is described as a pseudogene. CDR3 length: 14 amino acids. The CDR3 is CASSPRGCGDTQYF. CDR3 sequence (DNA): TGTGCCAGCAGCCCCCGTGGGTGTGGCGATACGCAGTATTTT.

This clonotype was seen repeatedly, ten times or more. V gene TRBV20-1 combines with J gene TRBJ2-5, with 9 bases that match TRBD1. CDR3 length: 16 residues. Germline CDR1 is DFQATT and CDR2 is SNEGSKA (reference sequence). The V segment lost 3 bases and the J segment 5 bases; nucleotides outside the gene matches: 13. CDR3 loop: CSASNFGTGRGETQYF. The CDR3 DNA follows: TGCAGTGCTAGTAATTTCGGGACAGGGAGAGGGGAGACCCAGTACTTC.

This chain uses TRBV12-3 or TRBV12-4 with TRBJ2-3; D perhaps matches TRBD2 (6 bases). The CDR3 covers 13 residues. Trimming removed 7 bases at V and 2 bases at J, with 10 bases between. CDR3 in DNA: TGTGCCAGCACAGGGACTTTCACAGATACGCAGTATTTT. Its translation is CASTGTFTDTQYF.

The V gene is TRBV13, the J gene TRBJ1-5; the match to TRBD1 covers 7 bases. CDR3 size: 15 residues. V was clipped by 7 bases and J by 0 bases; unmatched bases: 6. The germline gives CDR1 PRHDT, CDR2 FYEKMQ (reference sequence). The CDR3: CASNSGGNSNQPQHF. CDR3 coding DNA: TGTGCCAGCAACTCAGGGGGAAATAGCAATCAGCCCCAGCATTTT.

This clonotype was recorded only once. The gene calls are TRBV15 and TRBJ2-5; possibly TRBD2 for D (5 bases). The CDR3 sequence is 13 residues long. Trimming removed 5 bases from V and 5 bases from J, with 12 bases in between. Germline CDR1 is LNHNV and CDR2 is YYDKDF (reference sequence). The CDR3 protein is CATSVGVGETQYF. CDR3 in DNA: TGTGCCACCAGCGTCGGGGTAGGGGAGACCCAGTACTTC.

This chain uses TRBV7-2 with TRBJ2-2, with D tentatively TRBD2 (6 bases). V was pared by 5 bases and J by 6 bases, with 13 bases between. The CDR3 is made up of 14 amino acids. Germline assignment: CDR1 SGHTA and CDR2 FQGNSA. CDR3 protein: CASSADSGPGELFF. The CDR3 region has the DNA TGTGCCAGCAGCGCGGATAGCGGACCCGGGGAGCTGTTTTTT.

In regard to this clonotype: The junction does not match germline at one end; this may be a read error. The V gene is TRBV27, the J gene TRBJ2-3; TRBD2 matches 10 bases. Germline lookup yields CDR1 MNHEY and CDR2 SMNVEV (reference sequence). The CDR3 length is 21 residues. Here the CDR3 DNA reads TGTGCCAGTAGTTTTTCTCGCGGGTTAGGTAGCGGGGGGTCCGGCACAGATACGCAGTATTTT. Its protein is CASSFSRGLGSGGSGTDTQYF.